These T cell receptor beta chains were read from a single sample in a study of cytomegalovirus exposure and HLA in healthy donors. Here immunoSEQ multiplex PCR was the method, and the copy in TCRdb shows in-frame clones only, minus some. Here the sample spans more than 85,000 clones, approximately 77% being singletons. Sequencing was carried out using PBMCs. Receptors were obtained from a male donor in good health and CMV-seropositive. CDR3s include the opening cysteine and the closing phenylalanine or tryptophan. The D gene is left open where the match is weak. Clone size is given for some rows only: seen once, a few or many times, or a class if the clone is expanded.

J | size | D | V | CDR3 | DNA
TRBJ2-7 | - | - | TRBV18 | CASSQTVSGELYEQYF | TGTGCCAGCTCCCAAACCGTCAGCGGAGAACTCTACGAGCAGTACTTC
TRBJ2-5 | - | TRBD2 | TRBV6-1 | CASSEVRAGGPGETQYF | TGTGCCAGCAGTGAAGTCCGGGCGGGAGGGCCTGGGGAGACCCAGTACTTC
TRBJ1-5 | - | - | TRBV27 | CASSPQGSNQPQHF | TGTGCCAGCAGTCCTCAGGGGAGCAATCAGCCCCAGCATTTT
TRBJ2-4 | - | - | TRBV28 | CASSPLGAPAKNIQYF | TGTGCCAGCAGCCCCCTGGGGGCGCCGGCCAAAAACATTCAGTACTTC
TRBJ2-2 | - | - | TRBV6-5 | CASRPTSRYTGELFF | TGTGCCAGCAGACCCACTAGCAGATACACCGGGGAGCTGTTTTTT
TRBJ2-1 | - | - | TRBV5-1 | CASSFQGYEQFF | TGCGCCAGCAGCTTCCAGGGATATGAGCAGTTCTTC
TRBJ2-2 | - | TRBD1 | TRBV12-5 | CASALGQGMVTGELFF | TGTGCTAGTGCCCTGGGACAGGGAATGGTGACCGGGGAGCTGTTTTTT
TRBJ1-4 | once | - | TRBV5-1 | CASSPGAGEEKLFF | TGCGCCAGCAGCCCCGGGGCAGGGGAAGAAAAACTGTTTTTT
TRBJ2-7 | - | TRBD1 | TRBV5-8 | CASSLGGQSYEQYF | TGTGCCAGCAGCTTGGGGGGACAGTCCTACGAGCAGTACTTC
TRBJ2-1 | - | TRBD2 | TRBV7-8 | CASSLIAGGRDEQFF | TGTGCCAGCAGCTTAATAGCGGGAGGCAGGGATGAGCAGTTCTTC
TRBJ2-5 | - | - | TRBV11-2 | CASSFRGQETQYF | TGTGCCAGCAGCTTTCGAGGACAAGAGACCCAGTACTTC
TRBJ1-1 | - | - | TRBV19 | CASSALGSSGRVNTEAFF | TGTGCCAGTAGTGCCCTGGGTTCGTCCGGGCGGGTGAACACTGAAGCTTTCTTT
TRBJ2-5 | - | TRBD1 | TRBV7-9 | CASSTRTGGETQYF | TGTGCCAGCAGCACCCGGACAGGAGGAGAGACCCAGTACTTC
TRBJ1-2 | - | TRBD1 | TRBV27 | CASSPSRDRVIRNGYTF | TGTGCCAGCAGTCCCAGCCGGGACAGGGTAATTAGGAATGGCTACACCTTC
TRBJ2-7 | once | TRBD1 | TRBV7-8 | CASSLGGQGTYEQYF | TGTGCCAGCAGCTTAGGGGGACAGGGGACCTACGAGCAGTACTTC
TRBJ2-7 | - | TRBD1 | TRBV28 | CASSLYRQGREQYF | TGTGCCAGCAGTCTATACCGACAGGGACGCGAGCAGTACTTC
TRBJ2-5 | - | - | TRBV7-2 | CASRTGVGEETQYF | TGTGCCAGCAGAACGGGAGTGGGGGAGGAGACCCAGTACTTC
TRBJ2-3 | - | - | TRBV5-1 | CASSDWTSTDTQYF | TGCGCCAGCTCCGACTGGACTAGCACAGATACGCAGTATTTT
TRBJ1-1 | - | - | TRBV7-9 | CASTWRDTEAFF | TGTGCCAGCACCTGGAGGGACACTGAAGCTTTCTTT
TRBJ2-2 | - | - | TRBV4-1 | CATADLNTGELFF | TGCGCAACAGCGGATCTCAACACCGGGGAGCTGTTTTTT
TRBJ2-7 | few | - | TRBV6-1 | CASSVVLAAPYEQYF | TGTGCCAGCAGCGTCGTCTTAGCGGCCCCCTACGAGCAGTACTTC
TRBJ1-2 | - | - | TRBV18 | CASSFRTDSNYGYTF | TGTGCCAGCTCATTCCGGACAGATTCTAACTATGGCTACACCTTC
TRBJ1-2 | - | - | TRBV6-1 | CASSPADPGFGYTF | TGTGCCAGCAGCCCCGCGGATCCCGGATTTGGCTACACCTTC
TRBJ2-3 | - | - | TRBV27 | CASSTYRVEADTQYF | TGTGCCAGCAGTACTTACAGGGTAGAGGCAGATACGCAGTATTTT
TRBJ2-2 | - | TRBD2 | TRBV4-1 | CASMTSGRGYTGELFF | TGCGCCAGCATGACTAGCGGGAGAGGGTACACCGGGGAGCTGTTTTTT
TRBJ2-1 | - | TRBD2 | TRBV5-6 | CASSPMGREGQFF | TGTGCCAGCAGCCCAATGGGGCGGGAGGGGCAGTTCTTC
TRBJ2-1 | once | TRBD1 | TRBV4-3 | CASSQRQGPTLSRFF | TGCGCCAGCAGCCAAAGACAGGGCCCCACCCTTAGTCGGTTCTTC
TRBJ1-5 | - | - | TRBV4-3 | CASSPTGVSNQPQHF | TGCGCCAGCAGCCCGACGGGGGTCAGCAATCAGCCCCAGCATTTT
TRBJ1-6 | few | TRBD1 | TRBV5-1 | CASSIGQGANSPLHF | TGCGCCAGCAGCATTGGACAGGGCGCCAATTCACCCCTCCACTTT
TRBJ2-7 | - | - | TRBV4-3 | CASSQDPGRGVYEQYF | TGCGCCAGCAGCCAAGATCCGGGGCGGGGTGTTTACGAGCAGTACTTC
TRBJ2-3 | - | - | TRBV15 | CATRSGGLGDTQYF | TGTGCCACCAGGTCAGGGGGACTAGGAGATACGCAGTATTTT
TRBJ2-5 | - | TRBD2 | TRBV5-1 | CASSSTSGRYGETQYF | TGCGCCAGCAGCTCTACTAGCGGGAGATATGGAGAGACCCAGTACTTC
TRBJ2-1 | - | TRBD2 | TRBV5-1 | CASSVGTSGSYEQFF | TGCGCCAGCAGCGTGGGGACTAGCGGGAGTTATGAGCAGTTCTTC
TRBJ1-5 | - | TRBD1 | TRBV5-1 | CASSRGTGGFQPQHF | TGCGCCAGCAGTAGGGGGACAGGGGGCTTTCAGCCCCAGCATTTT
TRBJ1-6 | few | TRBD1 | TRBV5-1 | CASSDRGNNSPLHF | TGCGCCAGCAGCGACAGGGGCAACAATTCACCCCTCCACTTT
TRBJ2-2 | - | TRBD1 | TRBV28 | CASRPGTGSSGELFF | TGTGCCAGCAGACCCGGGACAGGGTCATCGGGGGAGCTGTTTTTT
TRBJ1-2 | - | TRBD1 | TRBV7-2 | CASSPTDRDYGYTF | TGTGCCAGCAGCCCAACGGACAGGGATTATGGCTACACCTTC
TRBJ2-7 | - | TRBD2 | TRBV5-1 | CASSLGPASGDYEQYF | TGCGCCAGCAGCTTGGGGCCGGCTAGCGGAGACTACGAGCAGTACTTC
TRBJ2-1 | - | TRBD2 | TRBV5-1 | CASSLGTSVYNEQFF | TGCGCCAGCAGCTTGGGGACTAGCGTCTACAATGAGCAGTTCTTC
TRBJ2-1 | - | - | TRBV9 | CASSVESEQFF | TGTGCCAGCAGCGTAGAGAGTGAGCAGTTCTTC
TRBJ2-1 | once | TRBD2 | TRBV19 | CASSIGSPLTGLAGGNEQFF | TGTGCCAGTAGTATAGGTTCCCCCCTTACCGGACTAGCGGGGGGTAATGAGCAGTTCTTC
TRBJ2-1 | - | - | TRBV10-3 | CAISEFRTGSSGEQFF | TGTGCCATCAGTGAGTTCCGGACAGGCAGTAGCGGTGAGCAGTTCTTC
TRBJ2-4 | - | - | TRBV6-5 | CASSLRFEANIQYF | TGTGCCAGCAGTCTCCGGTTCGAGGCTAACATTCAGTACTTC
TRBJ1-2 | - | - | TRBV28 | CASSLLQGGYTF | TGTGCCAGCAGTTTATTACAGGGCGGCTACACCTTC
TRBJ2-1 | once | TRBD1 | TRBV9 | CASSAGQGSWNEQFF | TGTGCCAGCAGCGCCGGACAGGGTTCGTGGAATGAGCAGTTCTTC
TRBJ2-3 | - | - | TRBV27 | CASTSRVAELTDTQYF | TGTGCCAGCACCTCCAGGGTGGCGGAGCTCACAGATACGCAGTATTTT
TRBJ1-5 | - | - | TRBV25-1 | CASSEFGLYRVENQPQHF | TGTGCCAGCAGTGAATTCGGACTCTACAGGGTCGAAAATCAGCCCCAGCATTTT
TRBJ1-2 | few | - | TRBV28 | CASSLHGQFFYGYTF | TGTGCCAGCAGTTTGCATGGACAGTTCTTCTATGGCTACACCTTC
TRBJ2-1 | - | TRBD2 | TRBV9 | CASSVANSGNYNEQFF | TGTGCCAGCAGCGTAGCTAATAGCGGGAACTACAATGAGCAGTTCTTC
TRBJ2-3 | - | TRBD2 | TRBV27 | CASSLRRAGEKDTQYF | TGTGCCAGCAGTTTAAGAAGAGCGGGAGAGAAAGATACGCAGTATTTT
TRBJ2-1 | - | - | TRBV19 | CASSRARQVRGEQFF | TGTGCCAGTAGTAGGGCCAGACAGGTTCGGGGTGAGCAGTTCTTC